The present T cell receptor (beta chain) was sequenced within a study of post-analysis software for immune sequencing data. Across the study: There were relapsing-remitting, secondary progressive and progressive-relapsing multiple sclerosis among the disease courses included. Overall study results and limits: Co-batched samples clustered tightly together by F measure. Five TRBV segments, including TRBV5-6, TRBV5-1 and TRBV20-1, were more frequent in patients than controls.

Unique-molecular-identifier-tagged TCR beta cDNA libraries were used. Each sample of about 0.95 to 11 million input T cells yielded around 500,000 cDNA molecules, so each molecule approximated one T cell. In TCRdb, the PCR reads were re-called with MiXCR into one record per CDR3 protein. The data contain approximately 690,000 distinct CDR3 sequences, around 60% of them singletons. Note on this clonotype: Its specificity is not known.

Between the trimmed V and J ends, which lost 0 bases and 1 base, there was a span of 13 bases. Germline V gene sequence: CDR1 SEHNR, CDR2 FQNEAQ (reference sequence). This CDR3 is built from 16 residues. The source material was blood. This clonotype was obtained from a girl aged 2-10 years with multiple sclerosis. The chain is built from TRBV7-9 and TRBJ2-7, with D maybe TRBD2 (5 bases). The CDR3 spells CASSLARGLLSYEQYF. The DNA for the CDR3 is TGTGCCAGCAGCTTAGCACGGGGTCTTCTATCCTACGAGCAGTACTTC.